A single TCR beta chain is shown here with its context. This entry comes from a study of control samples from healthy donors and cancer patients. Data came from immunoSEQ multiplex PCR; TCRdb stores just in-frame clones and leaves some out. The sample has tens of thousands of clones, about 86% seen once. Germline V lookup: CDR1 SGHTA, CDR2 FQGTGA. The CDR3 runs 13 residues. V lost 4 bases and J lost 5, with 11 bases in between. The sequence was collected from a woman in her 50s with lung cancer. The sequencing input was PBMCs. The chain is built from TRBV7-3 and TRBJ1-2; tentatively, D is TRBD1 (6 bases). The CDR3 sequence: CASSSYGQYGYTF. CDR3 bases: TGTGCCAGCAGCTCATACGGACAGTATGGCTACACCTTC.